This T cell receptor beta chain was captured by sequencing in a study of blood T cell repertoires in COVID-19. Looking at the study overall: COVID-19 samples from acute and convalescent phases originated in the United States, Italy and Spain. PBMCs, B-cell-depleted T cells, or T cells provided the cDNA or gDNA that made up the material.

The authors' processing: Quantification of nucleated cells was approximated via reference gene primer amplification. Libraries were prepared by immunoSEQ multiplex PCR; TCRdb keeps only in-frame clonotypes and omits some of them. The V and J calls and the clone size are those of that table, but D and trimming were determined from the DNA. In the table there are about 61,000 clones, 88% of which are singletons. Trimming cost V 1 base and J 5 bases; bases outside gene matches: 7. The length of the CDR3 is 15 residues. Germline CDR1 reads SGHAT; CDR2 reads FQNNGV. V and J are TRBV11-2 and TRBJ1-2; TRBD1 agrees at 7 bases. The source is a woman aged 50 to 60 with active or convalescent COVID-19. What was sequenced was peripheral blood. Here the CDR3 DNA reads TGTGCCAGCAGCTTAGCCCCGGGGGACAGTTATGGCTACACCTTC. It encodes CASSLAPGDSYGYTF.